This T cell receptor beta chain appears in the sequencing data of a study of technical replicates of blood from several donors. The CDR3 contains 16 residues. Trimming removed 2 bases from V and 2 bases from J; junction bases left unmatched: 6. CDR1 is ENHRY, CDR2 SYGVKD, per germline. Assay used: immunoSEQ multiplex PCR; TCRdb lists only in-frame clones, some missing. Of around 76,000 clones in the sample, nearly 99% were seen once. The chain has TRBV10-3 and TRBJ1-1; 9 nucleotides align to TRBD1. Specimen: T cells isolated from PBMCs. This sequence originates from a human donor in good health. The chain's CDR3 is CAISERTGAGNTEAFF. CDR3 sequence (DNA): TGTGCCATCAGTGAGAGGACAGGGGCTGGCAACACTGAAGCTTTCTTT.